This entry features one T cell receptor beta chain sequence. The participants were between about 18 and 90 years old and came from about two dozen US areas. The data originate from a study of blood T cell repertoires in COVID-19. At the level of the study: Samples taken during acute and convalescent COVID-19 were collected in the United States, Italy and Spain. Sample material is recorded as cDNA or gDNA derived from T cells, B-cell-depleted T cells, or PBMCs.

TCRdb keeps only in-frame clones here, not all; method: immunoSEQ multiplex PCR. The sample carries fewer than 450,000 clones, roughly 90% recorded once. This CDR3 has 16 amino acids. CDR1 and CDR2 (germline): LNHDA, SQIVND (reference sequence). Trimming shortened V by 2 bases and J by 4 bases, and 15 bases separated the two germline ends. The specimen was PBMCs or T cells enriched from blood (not recorded which). The sequence was collected from a woman between 40 and 50 years old with acute COVID-19. The genes are TRBV19 and TRBJ1-5; tentative D call: TRBD1 (6 bases). Written as DNA, the CDR3 is TGTGCCAGTAGTATAACAGGGAGAATCCGGAATCAGCCCCAGCATTTT. Its translation: CASSITGRIRNQPQHF. Combining the CDR3 with reference TRBV19 and TRBJ1-5 gives the whole variable domain DGGITQSPKYLFRKEGQNVTLSCEQNLNHDAMYWYRQDPGQGLRLIYYSQIVNDFQKGDIAEGYSVSREKKESFPLTVTSAQKNPTAFYLCASSITGRIRNQPQHFGDGTRLSIL.